This TCR beta chain was retrieved from a study of T cells in localized non-small cell lung cancer. Trimming cost V 5 bases and J 1 base, with 7 bases left between them. CDR3 length equals 13 residues. Germline lookup yields CDR1 LNHDA and CDR2 SQIVND (reference sequence). Generated by immunoSEQ multiplex PCR, the TCRdb table keeps only in-frame clones and is missing some. The repertoire holds about 9,600 clones, around 90% seen once, with roughly 17% in the top ten. The clonotype originates from a male donor older than 55 with stage III squamous cell lung carcinoma. The sample was peripheral blood, taken before any cancer treatment. The chain combines TRBV19 with TRBJ2-3; D is ambiguous. The CDR3 region has the DNA TGTGCCAGTAGTTTTGTAGGCACAGATACGCAGTATTTT. It is translated as CASSFVGTDTQYF.